The clone carrying this T cell receptor beta chain was seen just once. Its target is unknown. This sample is drawn from a study of T cell repertoires in cytomegalovirus infection. Study information: Selected CMV epitopes included recently identified HLA-C-restricted ones as well as well-studied HLA-B-restricted ones.

TCRdb re-called the reads with MiXCR, one entry per CDR3 protein. The sample carries about 310,000 distinct CDR3 sequences, approximately 25% recorded once. The trim removed 0 bases at V and 6 bases at J, leaving 6 bases unmatched. CDR3 length equals 16 residues. Germline V lookup: CDR1 SGHNT, CDR2 YENEEA. The chain recombines TRBV11-3 with TRBJ2-1; 9 positions match TRBD1. Material: cultured PBMCs, obtained from culture after CMV antigen stimulation. This receptor was identified in a human donor in good health (CMV status not recorded). Some clones in this sample may be carry-over from other donors' samples. The CDR3 sequence is CASSLEGDRAGNEQFF. CDR3 in DNA: TGTGCCAGCAGCTTAGAGGGGGACAGGGCAGGCAATGAGCAGTTCTTC. Full variable domain (remainder filled in from reference TRBV11-3 and TRBJ2-1): EAGVVQSPRYKIIEKKQPVAFWCNPISGHNTLYWYLQNLGQGPELLIRYENEEAVDDSQLPKDRFSAERLKGVDSTLKIQPAELGDSAVYLCASSLEGDRAGNEQFFGPGTRLTVL.